What follows are 28 T cell receptor beta chains derived from one specimen sequenced in a study of blood T cell repertoires in COVID-19. Produced via immunoSEQ multiplex PCR; TCRdb's table is partial and in-frame only. This sample has roughly 120,000 clones, with about two thirds found just once. The material sequenced was peripheral blood. The receptors originated from a human donor with acute or convalescent COVID-19. The donor label of this sample is uncertain.

This sequence joins TRBV6-5 and TRBJ1-5; D possibly corresponds to TRBD1 (6 bases). Trimming shortened V by 0 bases and J by 7 bases, and 13 bases separated the two germline ends. CDR1 is MNHEY, CDR2 SVGAGI, per germline. This CDR3 has 15 amino acids. The CDR3 DNA sequence: TGTGCCAGCAGTTACTCTGCAGGGGTGGGGCAGCCCCAGCATTTT. Translating gives CASSYSAGVGQPQHF.

V gene TRBV6-2 or TRBV6-3 combines with J gene TRBJ1-4; possible D gene TRBD1, 6 bases. Trimming shortened V by 0 bases and J by 2 bases, and 13 bases separated the two germline ends. Looked up from germline, CDR1 is MNHEY and CDR2 is SVGEGT. The CDR3 covers 17 residues. The CDR3 nucleotides are TGTGCCAGCAGTTACTCGGGGGCGCGGACTACTAATGAAAAACTGTTTTTT. Translating it yields CASSYSGARTTNEKLFF.

The CDR3 coding sequence is TGTGCCAGCAGCAACAGGGGTGGTGTAGAGCAGTACTTC. This translates into CASSNRGGVEQYF. The chain employs TRBV6-6 and TRBJ2-7; TRBD1 matches at 7 bases. Trimming at V came to 6 bases and at J to 7 bases, leaving 9 bases not matched to a gene. The CDR3 is 13 amino acids. In germline, CDR1 is MNHNY, CDR2 SVGAGI (reference sequence).

This clone was seen only once. The chain joins TRBV6-6 to TRBJ1-4, with D perhaps TRBD1 (6 bases). V lost 2 bases, J lost 8 bases, and 12 bases lay in between. Germline V CDR1 and CDR2: MNHNY, SVGAGI (reference sequence). The CDR3 spans 14 residues. The CDR3 region is CASSYGAGDEKLFF. The CDR3 bases are TGTGCCAGCAGTTACGGGGCAGGGGACGAAAAACTGTTTTTT.

In this sample, this clone turned up a few times. The chain employs TRBV2 and TRBJ2-2, with 9 bases aligning to TRBD2. CDR3 length: 15 residues. Looked up from germline, CDR1 is SNHLY and CDR2 is FYNNEI. V lost 4 bases to trimming and J lost 4 bases; unmatched junction nucleotides: 4. CDR3 residues: CASSALAGITGELFF. CDR3 in DNA: TGTGCCAGCAGTGCGCTAGCGGGGATCACCGGGGAGCTGTTTTTT.

The V and J genes are TRBV18 and TRBJ2-7; the D is unclear. CDR1 and CDR2 (germline): KGHSH, LQKENI. Deletions cut 3 bases from V and 1 base from J, with 7 bases between. The CDR3 covers 13 residues. The DNA for the CDR3 is TGTGCCAGCTCACCCGTAGAATCCTACGAGCAGTACGTC. The encoded protein is CASSPVESYEQYV.

Here the CDR3 reads CASSTLRDRAYEQYF. CDR3 sequence (DNA): TGTGCCAGCAGCACCTTAAGAGACAGAGCCTACGAGCAGTACTTC. This chain uses TRBV5-5 with TRBJ2-7; a possible D gene is TRBD1 (5 bases). The CDR3 loop spans 15 amino acids. Trimming stripped 4 bases from V and 2 bases from J, with 16 bases between. In germline, CDR1 is SGHKS, CDR2 YYEKEE (reference sequence).

The chain is built from TRBV5-5 and TRBJ2-6; D remains unclear. Looked up from germline, CDR1 is SGHKS and CDR2 is YYEKEE (reference sequence). The CDR3 sequence is 14 residues long. The germline V and J ends were trimmed by 4 bases and 0 bases, with 5 bases remaining between them. The CDR3: CASSRSSGANVLTF. In DNA form, the CDR3 reads TGTGCCAGCAGCCGGAGCTCTGGGGCCAACGTCCTGACTTTC. The entire variable domain, with the rest obtained from reference TRBV5-5 and TRBJ2-6, is as follows: DAGVTQSPTHLIKTRGQQVTLRCSPISGHKSVSWYQQVLGQGPQFIFQYYEKEERGRGNFPDRFSARQFPNYSSELNVNALLLGDSALYLCASSRSSGANVLTFGAGSRLTVL.

This rearrangement joins TRBV10-3 to TRBJ1-6; D gene ambiguous. The CDR3 spans 12 residues. V dropped 8 bases and J dropped 7 bases, with 9 bases sitting between them. The germline CDR1 and CDR2 sequences are ENHRY and SYGVKD. CDR3: CAISRPNSPLHF. The CDR3 nucleotides are TGTGCCATCTCGAGGCCAAATTCACCCCTCCACTTT.

The chain couples TRBV3-1 (or the pseudogene TRBV3-2) to TRBJ1-6, with TRBD1 as a possible D gene (6 bases). CDR1 is LGHDT and CDR2 is YNNKEL in the germline V gene (reference sequence). Trimming stripped 7 bases from V and 5 bases from J, with 9 bases between. CDR3 length: 13 amino acids. CDR3 amino acids: CASKGVNNSPLHF. The CDR3 nucleotides are TGTGCCAGCAAGGGGGTGAATAATTCACCCCTCCACTTT.

V is TRBV9 and J is TRBJ1-1, with D uncertain. CDR1 is SGDLS, CDR2 YYNGEE, per germline. The CDR3 is 16 residues long. V was trimmed by 4 bases and J by 3 bases, leaving 19 bases between them. CDR3 DNA: TGTGCCAGCAGCCCAAAGGTCGGGAGACTGGACACTGAAGCTTTCTTT. It specifies CASSPKVGRLDTEAFF. The whole variable domain, filled in from reference TRBV9 and TRBJ1-1, reads DSGVTQTPKHLITATGQRVTLRCSPRSGDLSVYWYQQSLDQGLQFLIQYYNGEERAKGNILERFSAQQFPDLHSELNLSSLELGDSALYFCASSPKVGRLDTEAFFGQGTRLTVV.

This clone was observed a few times. J is TRBJ1-5 and V is TRBV6-5, with a weak D call TRBD1 (6 bases). This CDR3 is 13 amino acids long. From germline, CDR1 is MNHEY and CDR2 SVGAGI. V was trimmed by 6 bases and J by 3 bases, leaving 9 bases between them. The CDR3 nucleotides read TGTGCCAGCAGCCGGGACATCAATCAGCCCCAGCATTTT. As protein: CASSRDINQPQHF.

The chain is built from TRBV6-5 and TRBJ1-2; 7 positions agree with TRBD1. Germline lookup yields CDR1 MNHEY and CDR2 SVGAGI. This CDR3 has 15 residues. The J segment lost 0 bases and the V segment lost 8 bases, leaving 9 bases of the junction unmatched. CDR3 bases: TGTGCCAGCCGCCCGGGGGACAGAGCTAACTATGGCTACACCTTC. Translated: CASRPGDRANYGYTF.

The chain is built from TRBV11-2 and TRBJ2-7; D perhaps matches TRBD1 (5 bases). Germline V CDR1 and CDR2: SGHAT, FQNNGV. CDR3 length equals 13 residues. The V end was cut by 5 bases, the J end by 1 base, with 9 bases between. CDR3 region: CASSPDNSYEQYF. In nucleotides, the CDR3 is TGTGCCAGCAGCCCGGACAATTCCTACGAGCAGTACTTC. Full variable domain (outside the CDR3, taken from reference TRBV11-2 and TRBJ2-7): EAGVAQSPRYKIIEKRQSVAFWCNPISGHATLYWYQQILGQGPKLLIQFQNNGVVDDSQLPKDRFSAERLKGVDSTLKIQPAKLEDSAVYLCASSPDNSYEQYFGPGTRLTVT.

The chain is built from TRBV6-5 and TRBJ1-5, with unresolved D. Germline values: CDR1 MNHEY, CDR2 SVGAGI. CDR3 length: 12 residues. V lost 7 bases, J lost 5 bases, and 9 bases lay in between. CDR3 nucleotide sequence: TGTGCCAGCACATCAGGTGATCAGCCCCAGCATTTT. This encodes CASTSGDQPQHF.

This clone was detected once. Written as DNA, the CDR3 is TGTGCCAGCAGTTACGCCCGTACAGGAGAGTCGAAAAAAGCTTTCTTT. Translation gives CASSYARTGESKKAFF. The chain is built from TRBV6-5 and TRBJ1-1; tentative D call: TRBD1 (5 bases). Germline V gives CDR1 MNHEY, CDR2 SVGAGI. Deletions cut 2 bases from V and 9 bases from J, with 22 bases between. This CDR3 contains 16 residues.

This rearrangement joins TRBV20-1 to TRBJ1-2, with 7 bases identical to TRBD1. This CDR3 is 11 amino acids long. The V segment lost 6 bases and the J segment 8 bases; nucleotides outside the gene matches: 6. Germline V CDR1 and CDR2: DFQATT, SNEGSKA (reference sequence). The CDR3 protein is CSARDSRGYTF. The CDR3 DNA follows: TGCAGTGCACGGGACAGTAGGGGCTACACCTTC.

The chain uses TRBV2 and TRBJ2-5; 9 bases align to TRBD2. Germline trimming cut 1 base from V and 5 bases from J; bases unmatched to any gene: 5. The CDR3 runs 15 residues. Germline CDR1 is SNHLY and CDR2 is FYNNEI. The CDR3 loop reads CASSEVGLAFETQYF. The CDR3, as DNA: TGTGCCAGCAGTGAAGTCGGACTAGCGTTTGAGACCCAGTACTTC.

For this clone: The sample holds other DNA sequences that translate to the same CDR3. The chain recombines TRBV12-3 or TRBV12-4 with TRBJ2-3, with a possible D match to TRBD1 (7 bases). The CDR3 covers 12 residues. V gave up 5 bases and J gave up 5 bases, with 8 bases separating them. CDR3 DNA: TGTGCCAGCAGTCAGGGGGGAGATACGCAGTATTTT. It specifies CASSQGGDTQYF.

The chain couples TRBV6-4 to TRBJ1-1; D may be TRBD1 (6 bases). Trimming stripped 6 bases from V and 6 bases from J, with 14 bases between. The CDR3 has 13 residues. In germline, CDR1 is MRHNA, CDR2 SNTAGT. CDR3 bases: TGTGCCAGCAGCCTACAGGGCGGACCTGAAGCTTTCTTT. Protein: CASSLQGGPEAFF.

In this sample, this clone turned up once. J is TRBJ1-1 and V is TRBV30, with D perhaps matching TRBD1 (6 bases). CDR3 length equals 13 residues. CDR1 is GTSNPN and CDR2 is SVGIG in the germline V gene (reference sequence). Deletions cut 5 bases from V and 3 bases from J, with 13 bases between. In DNA, the CDR3 is TGTGCCTGGGGGGACAATAAGTACACTGAAGCTTTCTTT. Amino acids: CAWGDNKYTEAFF.

The V and J genes are TRBV4-1 and TRBJ2-7, with TRBD1 identical over 8 bases. The CDR3 loop spans 16 amino acids. Germline trimming cut 6 bases from V and 1 base from J; bases unmatched to any gene: 11. Germline V gene data show CDR1 as MGHRA and CDR2 as YSYEKL. The CDR3 sequence: CASRYLPGQESYEQYF. The CDR3 DNA follows: TGCGCCAGCAGGTATTTACCGGGACAGGAGTCCTACGAGCAGTACTTC.

The V gene is TRBV18, the J gene TRBJ2-3; possibly TRBD2 for D (6 bases). From germline, CDR1 is KGHSH and CDR2 LQKENI. This CDR3 region has 14 residues. The germline V and J ends were trimmed by 3 bases and 2 bases, with 9 bases remaining between them. CDR3 in DNA: TGTGCCAGCTCACCTGAGCGGGCCACAGATACGCAGTATTTT. Translation: CASSPERATDTQYF.

The V call is TRBV27, the J call TRBJ2-1; a weak D match, TRBD1 (6 bases). Germline-derived CDR1 and CDR2 are MNHEY and SMNVEV (reference sequence). Trimming shortened V by 5 bases and J by 8 bases, and 13 bases separated the two germline ends. The CDR3 contains 13 residues. The CDR3 DNA is TGTGCCAGCAGTGTTTACAGGGACCATGAGCAGTTCTTC. This translates into CASSVYRDHEQFF.

The J gene is TRBJ1-1, the V gene TRBV6-5, with TRBD1 identical over 8 bases. CDR1 is MNHEY, CDR2 SVGAGI, per germline. There are 15 residues in the CDR3. V trimming: 5 bases; J trimming: 8 bases; junction bases outside the gene matches: 13. The chain's CDR3 is CASSRQGQGVLEAFF. CDR3 nucleotide sequence: TGTGCCAGCAGTCGGCAAGGACAGGGCGTATTGGAAGCTTTCTTT.

V and J are TRBV30 and TRBJ2-7; unclear D gene. Trimming removed 2 bases from V and 1 base from J, with 6 bases in between. This CDR3 comprises 12 residues. CDR1 and CDR2 (germline): GTSNPN, SVGIG (reference sequence). CDR3 nucleotides: TGTGCCTGGAGTACACATTCCTACGAGCAGTACTTC. Encoded protein: CAWSTHSYEQYF.

The chain has TRBV6-6 and TRBJ2-5; tentatively, D is TRBD2 (6 bases). CDR3 length: 14 amino acids. Germline lookup yields CDR1 MNHNY and CDR2 SVGAGI (reference sequence). V dropped 2 bases and J dropped 1 base, with 8 bases sitting between them. In DNA, the CDR3 is TGTGCCAGCAGTTACCCGGGGGTCCAAGAGACCCAGTACTTC. Its translation is CASSYPGVQETQYF.

The gene calls are TRBV2 and TRBJ1-5, with TRBD1 as a possible D gene (6 bases). The V and J ends lost 5 bases and 7 bases respectively, with 15 bases between them. Germline CDR1 SNHLY, CDR2 FYNNEI. The CDR3 has 14 amino acids. CDR3 coding DNA: TGTGCCAGCAGTACCGACAGGTTCACACAGCCCCAGCATTTT. It is translated as CASSTDRFTQPQHF.